This T cell receptor (beta chain) was sequenced in a study of shared T cell receptors in the human thymus. Produced via immunoSEQ multiplex PCR; TCRdb's table is partial and in-frame only. The sample includes hundreds of thousands of clones, roughly 74% of them seen just once. CDR3 size: 19 residues. The junction had 10 bases not matched to a gene; V was cut back by 3 bases and J by 0 bases. The germline CDR1 and CDR2 sequences are SGHRS and YFSETQ. The same sample was also used in a study of human thymus T cells.

The gene calls are TRBV5-1 and TRBJ1-3, with 12 bases that match TRBD1. The specimen sequenced was thymocytes. This sequence originates from a boy under three years old with a congenital heart defect. The CDR3 loop is CASSSRGQGAMSSGNTIYF. In DNA form, the CDR3 reads TGCGCCAGCAGCTCCCGGGGACAGGGGGCAATGAGCTCTGGAAACACCATATATTTT. Full variable domain (remainder filled in from reference TRBV5-1 and TRBJ1-3): KAGVTQTPRYLIKTRGQQVTLSCSPISGHRSVSWYQQTPGQGLQFLFEYFSETQRNKGNFPGRFSGRQFSNSRSEMNVSTLELGDSALYLCASSSRGQGAMSSGNTIYFGEGSWLTVV.